This T cell receptor (beta chain) emerged from a study of memory B cells and T cells in multiple sclerosis. The CDR3 consists of 16 residues. J was trimmed by 0 bases and V by 5 bases; bases with no gene match: 6. Germline-derived CDR1 and CDR2 are MNHEY and SMNVEV (reference sequence). Stimulus-free culture yielded autoproliferating CFSE-dim and non-proliferating CFSE-high T cells, each sequenced separately. Cultures began with roughly 5x10^7 CFSE-labeled PBMCs, unstimulated for 7 days, with replicate wells pooled. PBMCs were labeled with approximately 0.55 uM CFSE and cultured without exogenous stimuli. Study findings and constraints: Normalization was needed because clone-set size differences affected shared clonotype counts.

Assay: immunoSEQ multiplex PCR; the TCRdb copy retains only in-frame clones and omits some. The sample carries about 32,000 clones, about 84% recorded once. Remarks on this clone: Its antigen is unknown.

The chain is built from TRBV27 and TRBJ2-1; TRBD1 matches at 8 bases. The sample was PBMCs from blood kept in culture. This sequence was found in a human donor with multiple sclerosis. CDR3 in DNA: TGTGCCAGCAGTAACAGACAGGGGAGCTCCTACAATGAGCAGTTCTTC. Translation: CASSNRQGSSYNEQFF.